Reported below is one T cell receptor beta chain. This sample stems from a study of blood T cell repertoires in COVID-19. Study-wide background: Whether acute or convalescent, the COVID-19 samples came from the United States, Italy and Spain. Sources were T cells, B-cell-depleted T cells, or PBMCs; the material itself was cDNA or gDNA.

Original analysis: How many nucleated cells were present was estimated from reference gene primer amplification. Assay: immunoSEQ multiplex PCR; the TCRdb copy retains only in-frame clones and omits some. V and J calls and clone size follow that table, whereas D and trimming were derived from the DNA. Of about 300,000 clones detected, 85% to 90% appear once; the ten largest clones hold 5.5% to 8%. This CDR3 region has 15 residues. Germline V lookup: CDR1 SNHLY, CDR2 FYNNEI. The V segment lost 4 bases and the J segment 1 base; nucleotides outside the gene matches: 4. The sample was peripheral blood. The rearrangement joins TRBV2 to TRBJ1-3, with TRBD1 matching 7 bases. The sequence came from a woman aged 50 to 60 with COVID-19, enrolled during active disease. This CDR3 is CASSGWDRSGNTIYF. CDR3 nucleotide sequence: TGTGCCAGCAGTGGTTGGGACAGATCTGGAAACACCATATATTTT.